This T cell receptor (beta chain) was sequenced in a study of OX40 agonist ivuxolimab in advanced cancers. Study-wide background: The diagnoses of dose-escalation patients were hepatocellular carcinoma, melanoma, renal cell or head and neck cancer. Participants averaged roughly 60 years of age (range roughly 23 to 90) and were around 83% male.

CDR1 and CDR2 (germline): SEHNR, FQNEAQ (reference sequence). V shed 5 bases, J shed 6 bases, and the junction held 9 bases outside the gene matches. CDR3 length: 15 residues. Sequenced by immunoSEQ multiplex PCR; TCRdb stores in-frame clones only, minus some. This sample has about 68,000 clones, with about 83% found just once. The chain recombines TRBV7-9 with TRBJ2-2; 7 nucleotides agree with TRBD1. The origin of this receptor is an adult with an advanced solid tumor such as melanoma, head and neck, liver or kidney cancer. The sample in question was CD4+ or CD8+ T cells sorted from blood, obtained in a trial of the OX40 agonist ivuxolimab. This CDR3 reads CASSRGTDKAGELFF. CDR3 coding DNA: TGTGCCAGCAGCCGTGGGACAGATAAGGCCGGGGAGCTGTTTTTT.